These 19 T cell receptor beta chains originate from one sample sequenced in a study of control samples from healthy donors and cancer patients. The method was immunoSEQ multiplex PCR; TCRdb's version includes in-frame clones alone and lacks a portion of them. This sample has roughly 130,000 clones, with around 93% found just once. Material for sequencing was blood. The receptors come from a young man in good health.

V usage is TRBV11-2 and J usage is TRBJ2-2, with 9 bases lining up with TRBD1. Germline V gene lookup returns CDR1 SGHAT and CDR2 FQNNGV. Trimming at V came to 1 base and at J to 5 bases, leaving 5 bases not matched to a gene. This CDR3 contains 16 residues. The CDR3 DNA sequence: TGTGCCAGCAGCTTAGTGGGACAGGGATTGACCGGGGAGCTGTTTTTT. Encoded protein: CASSLVGQGLTGELFF.

This rearrangement joins TRBV9 to TRBJ2-7; D is unresolved. V lost 0 bases to trimming and J lost 5 bases, with 15 bases between them. The CDR3 is 15 residues long. Germline values: CDR1 SGDLS, CDR2 YYNGEE. CDR3 sequence: CASSVASVNIHEQYF. The CDR3 coding sequence is TGTGCCAGCAGCGTAGCCTCCGTTAATATCCACGAGCAGTACTTC.

The gene calls are TRBV27 and TRBJ2-7; D assignment may be TRBD1 or TRBD2 (5 bases each). From germline, CDR1 is MNHEY and CDR2 SMNVEV (reference sequence). Trimming stripped 5 bases from V and 2 bases from J, with 13 bases between. The CDR3 has 14 residues. Written as DNA, the CDR3 is TGTGCCAGCAGTGCACCGGGACGGGCCTACGAGCAGTACTTC. It yields the protein CASSAPGRAYEQYF.

This chain links TRBV10-2 with TRBJ1-2, with a possible D match to TRBD1 (5 bases). Germline CDR1 WSHSY, CDR2 SAAADI. This CDR3 has 13 amino acids. Trimming took off 0 bases at V and 7 bases at J, with 9 bases between the two ends. As DNA, the CDR3 is TGCGCCAGCAGTGAGTCGACCGGGGCTGGCTACACCTTC. Amino acid sequence: CASSESTGAGYTF.

The chain links TRBV4-1 to TRBJ2-5; 10 bases are a match to TRBD2. Looked up from germline, CDR1 is MGHRA and CDR2 is YSYEKL. The trim removed 8 bases at V and 4 bases at J, leaving 4 bases unmatched. This CDR3 has 13 amino acids. DNA for the CDR3: TGCGCCAGCGCTCGACTAGCGGGAGAGACCCAGTACTTC. Translated: CASARLAGETQYF.

The genes are TRBV6-1 and TRBJ2-1; 12 bases fit TRBD2. This CDR3 is 17 amino acids long. Germline V gene lookup returns CDR1 MNHNS and CDR2 SASEGT. V was pared by 2 bases and J by 7 bases, with 9 bases of the junction left unmatched. The DNA of the CDR3 is TGTGCCAGCAGTGAAAGGTGGACTAGCGGGGATGATAATGAGCAGTTCTTC. It translates to CASSERWTSGDDNEQFF.

The rearrangement links TRBV18 to TRBJ2-2; the D gene is possibly TRBD1 (5 bases). This CDR3 is built from 16 residues. V shed 1 base and J shed 4 bases, with 13 bases lying between them. Looked up from germline, CDR1 is KGHSH and CDR2 is LQKENI. The CDR3 sequence is CASSPQGFTVTGELFF. The DNA for the CDR3 is TGTGCCAGCTCACCACAGGGGTTTACGGTCACCGGGGAGCTGTTTTTT.

This rearrangement joins TRBV7-6 to TRBJ2-5; TRBD2 is a possible D gene (6 bases). V lost 5 bases and J 4 bases, leaving 14 bases between the germline ends. This CDR3 has 14 residues. Germline V CDR1 and CDR2: SGHVS, FNYEAQ. The CDR3 is CASSRGTPGETQYF. The CDR3 coding sequence is TGTGCCAGCAGCCGAGGGACTCCTGGAGAGACCCAGTACTTC.

The CDR3, as DNA: TGTGCCAGCAGCACCCCACTAGAGAACACCGGGGAGCTGTTTTTT. Amino acid sequence: CASSTPLENTGELFF. The chain links TRBV9 to TRBJ2-2, with D possibly matching TRBD2 (5 bases). The CDR3 is 15 residues long. Germline V CDR1 and CDR2: SGDLS, YYNGEE. V was clipped by 4 bases and J by 1 base, with 11 bases between them.

The gene calls are TRBV5-1 and TRBJ1-1; D not resolved. The CDR3 has 18 amino acids. The V end lost 0 bases, the J end lost 0 bases, and 18 bases lay between the germline ends. Germline loops: CDR1 SGHRS, CDR2 YFSETQ. Here the CDR3 reads CASSLAGSRSAMNTEAFF. CDR3 DNA: TGCGCCAGCAGCTTGGCCGGATCCCGTAGTGCTATGAACACTGAAGCTTTCTTT.

The chain links TRBV10-3 to TRBJ1-1; maybe TRBD1 (5 bases). Deletions cut 6 bases from V and 6 bases from J, with 11 bases between. Germline-derived CDR1 and CDR2 are ENHRY and SYGVKD. This CDR3 spans 12 amino acids. Here the CDR3 DNA reads TGTGCCATCAGGGGGACGGAGGCTGAAGCTTTCTTT. Amino acid sequence: CAIRGTEAEAFF.

This clone was observed a few times. The CDR3 sequence is CASSFRQPPWGTEAFF. In nucleotides, the CDR3 is TGCGCCAGCAGCTTTAGACAGCCTCCCTGGGGCACTGAAGCTTTCTTT. The V and J genes are TRBV5-1 and TRBJ1-1; perhaps TRBD1 as D (5 bases). Per the germline V gene, CDR1 is SGHRS and CDR2 is YFSETQ. Trimming pared 2 bases from V and 4 bases from J, leaving 18 bases between. This CDR3 is 16 amino acids long.

The V gene is TRBV15, the J gene TRBJ2-2; TRBD1 matches at 9 bases. CDR1 LNHNV and CDR2 YYDKDF come from the germline V gene (reference sequence). The CDR3 sequence is 19 residues long. Trimming at V came to 0 bases and at J to 6 bases, leaving 14 bases not matched to a gene. In nucleotides, the CDR3 is TGTGCCACCAGCAGAGACCTCAGCTTACAGGGGGCAAAGGCCGGGGAGCTGTTTTTT. Amino acids: CATSRDLSLQGAKAGELFF.

V and J are TRBV15 and TRBJ1-2; D gene unclear. The V gene's germline CDR1 is LNHNV and CDR2 YYDKDF (reference sequence). Trimming left V 4 bases short and J 8 bases short, with 23 bases between. CDR3 size: 16 residues. CDR3 bases: TGTGCCACCAGCAACAATCTCGAGGGATACCCGGGAGGCTACACCTTC. Its protein is CATSNNLEGYPGGYTF.

V gene TRBV9 combines with J gene TRBJ1-1; D is ambiguous. The CDR3 extends over 17 amino acids. Trimming cost V 4 bases and J 4 bases, with 23 bases left between them. Germline CDR1 is SGDLS and CDR2 is YYNGEE. The CDR3 nucleotides are TGTGCCAGCAGCCCCGGAGCTCCACCGATAGAGCCCACTGAAGCTTTCTTT. It is translated as CASSPGAPPIEPTEAFF. The full variable domain, with the rest looked up from reference TRBV9 and TRBJ1-1, is DSGVTQTPKHLITATGQRVTLRCSPRSGDLSVYWYQQSLDQGLQFLIQYYNGEERAKGNILERFSAQQFPDLHSELNLSSLELGDSALYFCASSPGAPPIEPTEAFFGQGTRLTVV.

J is TRBJ1-5 and V is TRBV6-1; D is unclear. V shed 2 bases and J shed 2 bases, with 7 bases lying between them. The length of the CDR3 is 14 residues. The germline CDR1 and CDR2 sequences are MNHNS and SASEGT. The CDR3 DNA reads TGTGCCAGCAGTGAATCTGGGGGCAATCAGCCCCAGCATTTT. This sequence encodes CASSESGGNQPQHF.

CDR3 region: CATRMGANQPQHF. DNA of the CDR3: TGTGCCACAAGAATGGGGGCGAATCAGCCCCAGCATTTT. The V call is TRBV10-3, the J call TRBJ1-5, with a tentative D call TRBD1 (6 bases). Trimming shortened V by 10 bases and J by 4 bases, and 14 bases separated the two germline ends. The V gene's germline CDR1 is ENHRY and CDR2 SYGVKD. The CDR3 is 13 amino acids.

The V and J genes are TRBV2 and TRBJ2-1; D remains unclear. Trimming shortened V by 4 bases and J by 1 base, and 8 bases separated the two germline ends. Germline values: CDR1 SNHLY, CDR2 FYNNEI. This CDR3 has 14 amino acids. The CDR3 reads CASSGGISYNEQFF. CDR3 in DNA: TGTGCCAGCAGTGGTGGGATTTCCTACAATGAGCAGTTCTTC. The full variable domain, its missing parts supplied by reference TRBV2 and TRBJ2-1, is EPEVTQTPSHQVTQMGQEVILRCVPISNHLYFYWYRQILGQKVEFLVSFYNNEISEKSEIFDDQFSVERPDGSNFTLKIRSTKLEDSAMYFCASSGGISYNEQFFGPGTRLTVL.

This clone was observed at least ten times. The gene calls are TRBV3-1 (or the pseudogene TRBV3-2) and TRBJ1-4; 8 nucleotides match TRBD1. The CDR3 sequence is 18 residues long. Trimming cost V 2 bases and J 8 bases; bases outside gene matches: 16. Looked up from germline, CDR1 is LGHDT and CDR2 is YNNKEL (reference sequence). CDR3: CASSQKIGAGGAREKLFF. The CDR3 region has the DNA TGTGCCAGCAGCCAAAAGATCGGTGCAGGGGGCGCACGGGAAAAACTGTTTTTT.